The sequence of this T cell receptor (beta chain) was determined in a study of blood T cell repertoires in COVID-19. Looking at the study overall: In each case, the material was cDNA or gDNA derived from T cells, B-cell-depleted T cells, or PBMCs.

Per the original methods: Reference gene primer amplification in the assay estimated nucleated cell counts. The protocol was immunoSEQ multiplex PCR, while the TCRdb copy is restricted to in-frame clones and leaves out a portion. That table supplies the V and J calls and clone size; D and trimming were determined from the DNA. Of under 500,000 clones in the sample, roughly nine tenths were seen once. Looked up from germline, CDR1 is SEHNR and CDR2 is FQNEAQ (reference sequence). Trimming cost V 5 bases and J 7 bases; bases outside gene matches: 7. The CDR3 consists of 13 residues. Participants spanned ages about 18 to 90 years and resided in roughly 26 US areas. Participant-given clinical history determined each cohort assignment.

This chain links TRBV7-9 with TRBJ1-1; the match to TRBD1 covers 7 bases. The clonotype originates from a woman between 18 and 29 years old with acute COVID-19. Sequenced input: PBMCs or T cells enriched from blood (not recorded which). The CDR3: CASSRGQFNEAFF. CDR3 bases: TGTGCCAGCAGCAGGGGACAGTTTAATGAAGCTTTCTTT.